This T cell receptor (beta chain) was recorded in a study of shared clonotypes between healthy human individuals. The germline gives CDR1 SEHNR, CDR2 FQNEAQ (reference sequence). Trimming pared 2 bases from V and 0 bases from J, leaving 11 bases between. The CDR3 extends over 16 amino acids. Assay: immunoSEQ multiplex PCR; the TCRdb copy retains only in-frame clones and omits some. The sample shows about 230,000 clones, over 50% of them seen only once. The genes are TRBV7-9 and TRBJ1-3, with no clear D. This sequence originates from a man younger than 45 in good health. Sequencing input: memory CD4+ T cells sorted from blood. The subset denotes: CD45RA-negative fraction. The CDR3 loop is CASSLWKSFSGNTIYF. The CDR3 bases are TGTGCCAGCAGCTTATGGAAGAGCTTCTCTGGAAACACCATATATTTT. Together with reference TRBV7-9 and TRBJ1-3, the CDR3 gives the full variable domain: DTGVSQNPRHKITKRGQNVTFRCDPISEHNRLYWYRQTLGQGPEFLTYFQNEAQLEKSRLLSDRFSAERPKGSFSTLEIQRTEQGDSAMYLCASSLWKSFSGNTIYFGEGSWLTVV.